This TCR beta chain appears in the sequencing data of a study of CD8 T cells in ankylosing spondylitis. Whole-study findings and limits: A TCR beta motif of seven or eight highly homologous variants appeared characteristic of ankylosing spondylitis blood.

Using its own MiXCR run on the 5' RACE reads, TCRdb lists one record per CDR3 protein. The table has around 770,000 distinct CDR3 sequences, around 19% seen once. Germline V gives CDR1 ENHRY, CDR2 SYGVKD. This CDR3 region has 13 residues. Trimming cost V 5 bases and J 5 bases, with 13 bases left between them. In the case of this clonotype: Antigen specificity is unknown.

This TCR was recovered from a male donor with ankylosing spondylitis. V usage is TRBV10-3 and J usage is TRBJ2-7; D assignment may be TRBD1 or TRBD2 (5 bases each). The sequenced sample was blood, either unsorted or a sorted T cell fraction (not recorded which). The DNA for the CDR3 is TGTGCCATCAGTTCCGGGGCCGGGGACGAGCAGTACTTC. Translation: CAISSGAGDEQYF.